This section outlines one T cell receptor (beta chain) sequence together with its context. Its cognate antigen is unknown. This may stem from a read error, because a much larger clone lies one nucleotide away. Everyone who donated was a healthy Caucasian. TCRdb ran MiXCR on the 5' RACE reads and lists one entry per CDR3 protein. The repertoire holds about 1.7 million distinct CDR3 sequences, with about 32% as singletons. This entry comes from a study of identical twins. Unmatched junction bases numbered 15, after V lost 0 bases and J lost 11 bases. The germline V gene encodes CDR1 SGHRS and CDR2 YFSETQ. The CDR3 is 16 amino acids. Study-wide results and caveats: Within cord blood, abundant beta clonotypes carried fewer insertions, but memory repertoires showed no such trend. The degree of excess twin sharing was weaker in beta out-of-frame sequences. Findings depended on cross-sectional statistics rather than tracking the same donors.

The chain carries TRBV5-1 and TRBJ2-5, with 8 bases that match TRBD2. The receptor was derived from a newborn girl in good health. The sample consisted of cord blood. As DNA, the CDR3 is TGCGCCAGCAGCTTGGAAGGCGGGGGGTCCTACAATGAGCAGTACTTC. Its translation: CASSLEGGGSYNEQYF.